These 16 T cell receptor beta chains share one sample of origin, sequenced in a study of T-cell memory formation after mild COVID-19. TCRdb reprocessed the 5' RACE reads with MiXCR, giving one entry per CDR3 protein. This sample has hundreds of thousands of distinct CDR3 sequences, with more than 15% found just once. Sequenced input: PBMCs or a T cell subset sorted from them (not recorded which). These receptors all stem from an adult woman who had mild COVID-19 (a few samples of this study predate the infection). Cell type and time point are not known.

The chain joins TRBV9 to TRBJ2-3; a possible D gene is TRBD1 (6 bases). The germline V and J ends were trimmed by 2 bases and 2 bases, with 12 bases remaining between them. CDR1 is SGDLS and CDR2 is YYNGEE in the germline V gene. The CDR3 length is 15 residues. The CDR3, as DNA: TGTGCCAGCAGCGTGGGACAAGGAATCACAGATACGCAGTATTTT. Its protein is CASSVGQGITDTQYF.

In its sample, this clonotype was seen a few times. The chain recombines TRBV20-1 with TRBJ1-2; unclear D gene. Germline V lookup: CDR1 DFQATT, CDR2 SNEGSKA (reference sequence). This CDR3 has 12 residues. V gave up 4 bases and J gave up 2 bases, with 8 bases separating them. This chain's CDR3 is CSAIPGNYGYTF. The CDR3 DNA follows: TGCAGTGCTATTCCGGGCAACTATGGCTACACCTTC.

The chain recombines TRBV30 with TRBJ2-5; 12 nucleotides agree with TRBD1. The J segment lost 7 bases and the V segment lost 2 bases, leaving 17 bases of the junction unmatched. This CDR3 spans 18 amino acids. In germline, CDR1 is GTSNPN, CDR2 SVGIG (reference sequence). The CDR3 bases are TGTGCCTGGAGTACCCGGGACAGGGGGCGCACGAGGTCTGGGACCCAGTACTTC. The encoded protein is CAWSTRDRGRTRSGTQYF.

The chain employs TRBV19 and TRBJ2-7; 8 bases agree with TRBD2. Germline assignment: CDR1 LNHDA and CDR2 SQIVND (reference sequence). The CDR3 sequence is 15 residues long. After removal of 3 bases from V and 5 bases from J, the junction contained 9 bases not matched to a gene. The CDR3 DNA reads as TGTGCCAGTAGTATGAAACGGGAGGGTCGGCACGAGCAGTACTTC. Translated, it gives CASSMKREGRHEQYF.

This clonotype has just a few counts. The rearrangement uses TRBV11-3 and TRBJ2-4; 7 bases agree with TRBD1. The CDR3 sequence is 14 residues long. The V gene end was trimmed by 7 bases and the J gene end by 6 bases; junction bases not matched to a gene: 9. CDR1 and CDR2 (germline): SGHNT, YENEEA. CDR3 region: CASTLYGTANIQYF. For the CDR3, the DNA is TGTGCCAGCACTCTTTACGGGACAGCAAACATTCAGTACTTC.

The chain joins TRBV7-9 to TRBJ2-3; 9 bases fit TRBD2. V lost 3 bases, J lost 4 bases, and 5 bases stayed unmatched. The CDR3 is made up of 15 amino acids. Looked up from germline, CDR1 is SEHNR and CDR2 is FQNEAQ (reference sequence). DNA of the CDR3: TGTGCCAGCAGCTTTCTAGCGGGGACCCCAGATACGCAGTATTTT. This gives the protein CASSFLAGTPDTQYF.

This clonotype has a handful of counts. V and J are TRBV30 and TRBJ1-3; D uncertain. The CDR3 sequence is 16 residues long. The germline gives CDR1 GTSNPN, CDR2 SVGIG (reference sequence). V lost 2 bases, J lost 2 bases, and 16 bases lay in between. The CDR3: CAWSFLGLTAGNTIYF. The CDR3 coding sequence is TGTGCCTGGAGTTTCCTTGGGCTGACGGCTGGAAACACCATATATTTT.

This clonotype has a handful of counts. Relative to the germline gene, one junction end is altered; a read error may explain this. The chain uses TRBV5-1 and TRBJ2-7; 8 positions match TRBD1. Germline V CDR1 and CDR2: SGHRS, YFSETQ. The CDR3 covers 13 residues. CDR3 sequence: CASRLDRAYEQYF. CDR3 nucleotide sequence: TGCGCCAGCAGGTTGGACAGGGCATACGAGCAGTACTTC. The full variable domain, with the rest looked up from reference TRBV5-1 and TRBJ2-7, is KAGVTQTPRYLIKTRGQQVTLSCSPISGHRSVSWYQQTPGQGLQFLFEYFSETQRNKGNFPGRFSGRQFSNSRSEMNVSTLELGDSALYLCASRLDRAYEQYFGPGTRLTVT.

The chain joins TRBV7-9 to TRBJ1-1; D perhaps matches TRBD1 (5 bases). Germline lookup yields CDR1 SEHNR and CDR2 FQNEAQ (reference sequence). The ends were cut back, 5 bases at V and 4 bases at J, with 20 bases in the middle. The length of the CDR3 is 16 residues. The CDR3 reads CASSLLQGKVGTEAFF. CDR3 DNA sequence: TGTGCCAGCAGCCTCTTGCAGGGTAAAGTGGGCACTGAAGCTTTCTTT.

This clonotype was counted a few times. This chain connects TRBV6-5 to TRBJ1-6; 8 bases are a match to TRBD1. This CDR3 spans 17 amino acids. CDR1 and CDR2 (germline): MNHEY, SVGAGI. The V and J ends lost 5 bases and 0 bases, in that order; junction bases with no gene match: 6. Here the CDR3 reads CASSRQGPSSYNSPLHF. In DNA, the CDR3 is TGTGCCAGCAGTCGACAGGGGCCGAGCTCCTATAATTCACCCCTCCACTTT.

The chain has TRBV27 and TRBJ2-7, with D maybe TRBD1 (5 bases). The CDR3 covers 15 residues. In germline, CDR1 is MNHEY, CDR2 SMNVEV (reference sequence). Between the trimmed V and J ends, which lost 0 bases and 2 bases, there was a span of 11 bases. In DNA, the CDR3 is TGTGCCAGCAGTTTATCGCTGGGGCGGACCTACGAGCAGTACTTC. Its translation is CASSLSLGRTYEQYF.

The J gene is TRBJ1-2, the V gene TRBV6-1; 7 positions agree with TRBD1. The junction had 4 bases not matched to a gene; V was cut back by 7 bases and J by 2 bases. CDR1 and CDR2 from the germline V gene are MNHNS and SASEGT. CDR3 length: 13 residues. The CDR3 loop reads CASTQGENYGYTF. The CDR3 region has the DNA TGTGCCAGCACCCAGGGGGAGAACTATGGCTACACCTTC.

This clonotype has just a few counts. CDR3 sequence (DNA): TGCGCCAGCAGCCATGTTGGCAGGGGTAACTATGGCTACACCTTC. This gives the protein CASSHVGRGNYGYTF. J is TRBJ1-2 and V is TRBV4-1; maybe TRBD1 (6 bases). CDR1 is MGHRA and CDR2 is YSYEKL in the germline V gene. This CDR3 region has 15 residues. V was cut by 3 bases and J by 1 base, with 12 bases left in between.

The J gene is TRBJ1-4, the V gene TRBV5-1; D possibly corresponds to TRBD1 (5 bases). Trimming removed 3 bases from V and 5 bases from J, with 17 bases in between. The CDR3 contains 16 residues. Germline values: CDR1 SGHRS, CDR2 YFSETQ. CDR3 sequence: CASSSALRGSNEKLFF. The CDR3 bases are TGCGCCAGCAGCTCTGCCCTAAGGGGTTCGAATGAAAAACTGTTTTTT.

In its sample, this clonotype was seen a few times. This rearrangement joins TRBV29-1 to TRBJ2-7; 10 bases map to TRBD2. Germline V gene data show CDR1 as SQVTM and CDR2 as ANQGSEA. The CDR3 spans 15 residues. Trimming took 7 bases from V and 0 from J; bases not matched to a gene: 9. CDR3 in amino acids: CSGRTSGPGSYEQYF. In DNA form, the CDR3 reads TGCAGCGGCCGGACTAGCGGCCCTGGCTCCTACGAGCAGTACTTC.

J is TRBJ2-3 and V is TRBV20-1; the match to TRBD2 covers 10 bases. CDR3 length: 16 amino acids. Germline CDR1 and CDR2: DFQATT and SNEGSKA (reference sequence). The V gene end was trimmed by 2 bases and the J gene end by 2 bases; junction bases not matched to a gene: 7. CDR3 region: CSARRASGSYTDTQYF. Written as DNA, the CDR3 is TGCAGTGCTAGAAGGGCTAGCGGGAGTTACACAGATACGCAGTATTTT.